Listed below are T cell receptor beta chains from one sample, sequenced in a study of T cell responses to AZD1222 COVID-19 vaccine. Libraries were prepared by immunoSEQ multiplex PCR; TCRdb keeps only in-frame clonotypes and omits some of them. This sample carries more than 140,000 clones, more than 75% of them seen once, and the ten largest clones take around 5.4%. The input for sequencing was peripheral blood, taken on day 0 of AZD1222 vaccination. These receptors were obtained from an adult in good health. CDR3s include the opening cysteine and the closing phenylalanine or tryptophan. D genes are given only for firm matches. Expanded clones are given a class, and other clones once, few, many or no size at all.

v_gene: TRBV10-3; j_gene: TRBJ1-1; abundance: NA; d_gene: TRBD1; CDR3nt: TGTGCCATCAGCACAGGACAGGGGGATTTAAAAGCTTTCTTT; CDR3aa: CAISTGQGDLKAFF
v_gene: TRBV6-5; j_gene: TRBJ2-7; abundance: NA; d_gene: TRBD2; CDR3nt: TGTGCCAGCAGGCCGGGGGGAGGGAGATCCGAGCAGTACTTC; CDR3aa: CASRPGGGRSEQYF
v_gene: TRBV2; j_gene: TRBJ1-1; abundance: NA; d_gene: TRBD1; CDR3nt: TGTGCCAGCAGCGAAGGACAGGGGGCGGGGGCTTTCTTT; CDR3aa: CASSEGQGAGAFF
v_gene: TRBV6-1; j_gene: TRBJ1-3; abundance: few; d_gene: NA; CDR3nt: TGTGCCAGCAGTGAAGCAAGAGGGTCAGGGTCCATATATTTT; CDR3aa: CASSEARGSGSIYF
v_gene: TRBV28; j_gene: TRBJ1-5; abundance: NA; d_gene: NA; CDR3nt: TGTGCCAGCAGCTCAATTCCTCGGTCGATCGGGGATCAGCCCCAGCATTTT; CDR3aa: CASSSIPRSIGDQPQHF
v_gene: TRBV7-9; j_gene: TRBJ2-5; abundance: NA; d_gene: NA; CDR3nt: TGTGCCAGCAGCTTATCAGAGACCCAGTACTTC; CDR3aa: CASSLSETQYF
v_gene: TRBV7-9; j_gene: TRBJ2-7; abundance: NA; d_gene: NA; CDR3nt: TGTGCCAGCAGTATAAGGGGCGGCTACGAGCAGTACTTC; CDR3aa: CASSIRGGYEQYF
v_gene: TRBV28; j_gene: TRBJ2-2; abundance: NA; d_gene: NA; CDR3nt: TGTGCCAGCGAAAATTGGGAGACCGGGGAGCTGTTTTTT; CDR3aa: CASENWETGELFF
v_gene: TRBV7-9; j_gene: TRBJ2-2; abundance: NA; d_gene: NA; CDR3nt: TGTGCCAGCAGCTTTTACGGGGAGCTGTTTTTT; CDR3aa: CASSFYGELFF
v_gene: TRBV5-6; j_gene: TRBJ2-4; abundance: NA; d_gene: NA; CDR3nt: TGTGCCAGCAGCTTACAACCGAACATTCAGTACTTC; CDR3aa: CASSLQPNIQYF
v_gene: TRBV19; j_gene: TRBJ1-5; abundance: NA; d_gene: NA; CDR3nt: TGTGCCAGTAGTATCTGGGCAGGGAGCAATCAGCCCCAGCATTTT; CDR3aa: CASSIWAGSNQPQHF
v_gene: TRBV5-1; j_gene: TRBJ1-5; abundance: few; d_gene: TRBD1; CDR3nt: TGCGCCAGCAGCGCTGGGACAGGGAACCAGCCCCAGCATTTT; CDR3aa: CASSAGTGNQPQHF
v_gene: TRBV6-5; j_gene: TRBJ2-2; abundance: NA; d_gene: NA; CDR3nt: TGTGCCAGCAGCCCCCCCGCCGGGGAGCTGTTTTTT; CDR3aa: CASSPPAGELFF
v_gene: TRBV7-6; j_gene: TRBJ2-7; abundance: NA; d_gene: NA; CDR3nt: TGTGCCAGCAGCTTAGCACCGGGATTCTACGAGCAGTACTTC; CDR3aa: CASSLAPGFYEQYF
v_gene: TRBV7-9; j_gene: TRBJ1-5; abundance: NA; d_gene: NA; CDR3nt: TGTGCCAGCAGTCCTCTTAATCAGCCCCAGCATTTT; CDR3aa: CASSPLNQPQHF
v_gene: TRBV27; j_gene: TRBJ1-1; abundance: NA; d_gene: NA; CDR3nt: TGTGCCAGCAGTGTACAGGGCGGCACTGAAGCTTTCTTT; CDR3aa: CASSVQGGTEAFF
v_gene: TRBV28; j_gene: TRBJ2-3; abundance: NA; d_gene: TRBD1; CDR3nt: TGTGCCAGCAGTGACAGGGTTTTAGATACGCAGTATTTT; CDR3aa: CASSDRVLDTQYF
v_gene: TRBV2; j_gene: TRBJ2-1; abundance: NA; d_gene: NA; CDR3nt: TGTGCCAGTGGACTTGACTACAATGAGCAGTTCTTC; CDR3aa: CASGLDYNEQFF
v_gene: TRBV19; j_gene: TRBJ1-3; abundance: NA; d_gene: NA; CDR3nt: TGTGCCAGTAGTGGGTATACTGGAAACACCATATATTTT; CDR3aa: CASSGYTGNTIYF
v_gene: TRBV19; j_gene: TRBJ1-2; abundance: NA; d_gene: TRBD1; CDR3nt: TGTGCCAGTAGTATGGCCACAGGGGTTGGCTACACCTTC; CDR3aa: CASSMATGVGYTF
v_gene: TRBV29-1; j_gene: TRBJ1-1; abundance: NA; d_gene: TRBD1; CDR3nt: TGCAGCGTTCACAGGGGAGGGAACACTGAAGCTTTCTTT; CDR3aa: CSVHRGGNTEAFF
v_gene: TRBV7-9; j_gene: TRBJ1-2; abundance: NA; d_gene: TRBD1; CDR3nt: TGTGCCAGCAGCTTAGGTTTGGGACAGGGGCGTCACTATGGCTACACCTTC; CDR3aa: CASSLGLGQGRHYGYTF
v_gene: TRBV6-2/TRBV6-3; j_gene: TRBJ2-1; abundance: NA; d_gene: NA; CDR3nt: TGTGCCAGCAGCCTACCTAATGGAAAACGGACTGTGGATGAGCAGTTCTTC; CDR3aa: CASSLPNGKRTVDEQFF
v_gene: TRBV7-2; j_gene: TRBJ2-1; abundance: once; d_gene: TRBD2; CDR3nt: TGTGCCAGCAGCTTTATGCCTAGCGGGAGTAGCTACAATGAGCAGTTCTTC; CDR3aa: CASSFMPSGSSYNEQFF
v_gene: TRBV28; j_gene: TRBJ1-1; abundance: NA; d_gene: TRBD1; CDR3nt: TGTGCCAGCAGTTCGGGACAGGGTCTTAATACGGGGACTGAAGCTTTCTTT; CDR3aa: CASSSGQGLNTGTEAFF
v_gene: TRBV28; j_gene: TRBJ1-1; abundance: once; d_gene: NA; CDR3nt: TGTGCCAGCAGTTTTCGTATTCGGAACACTGAAGCTTTCTTT; CDR3aa: CASSFRIRNTEAFF
v_gene: TRBV7-2; j_gene: TRBJ2-5; abundance: once; d_gene: TRBD2; CDR3nt: TGTGCCAGCGGACGAAACTTAGCGGGAGTTAAGATGAGGGGGACCCAGTACTTC; CDR3aa: CASGRNLAGVKMRGTQYF
v_gene: TRBV5-1; j_gene: TRBJ2-2; abundance: NA; d_gene: NA; CDR3nt: TGCGCCAGCAGCAACGACGGATCCTACACCGGGGAGCTGTTTTTT; CDR3aa: CASSNDGSYTGELFF
v_gene: TRBV28; j_gene: TRBJ1-1; abundance: NA; d_gene: NA; CDR3nt: TGTGCCAGCAGTTTAAAATCGACAGGACAAGCTTTCTTT; CDR3aa: CASSLKSTGQAFF
v_gene: TRBV7-3; j_gene: TRBJ2-2; abundance: NA; d_gene: NA; CDR3nt: TGTGCCAGCAGCTTCGACACCGGGGAGCTGTTTTTT; CDR3aa: CASSFDTGELFF
v_gene: TRBV15; j_gene: TRBJ2-1; abundance: NA; d_gene: NA; CDR3nt: TGTGCCATAGCCCCGGGACCCGCGATCAGCTCCTACAATGAGCAGTTCTTC; CDR3aa: CAIAPGPAISSYNEQFF
v_gene: TRBV7-9; j_gene: TRBJ2-7; abundance: NA; d_gene: TRBD1; CDR3nt: TGTGCCAGCAGCTTAGATTCTTGGGACAGTGAGGAGCAGTACTTC; CDR3aa: CASSLDSWDSEEQYF
v_gene: TRBV19; j_gene: TRBJ2-1; abundance: NA; d_gene: NA; CDR3nt: TGTGCCAGTAGCTCTATGGGCTCCGCAGGGCACAATGAGCAGTTCTTC; CDR3aa: CASSSMGSAGHNEQFF
v_gene: TRBV5-8; j_gene: TRBJ1-3; abundance: NA; d_gene: NA; CDR3nt: TGTGCCAGCCCGAGTGACTCTGGAAACACCATATATTTT; CDR3aa: CASPSDSGNTIYF
v_gene: TRBV28; j_gene: TRBJ1-5; abundance: NA; d_gene: TRBD1; CDR3nt: TGTGCCAGCAGTCCCTGGACAGGGGGCCGAAATCAGCCCCAGCATTTT; CDR3aa: CASSPWTGGRNQPQHF
v_gene: TRBV18; j_gene: TRBJ1-6; abundance: NA; d_gene: NA; CDR3nt: TGTGCCAGCTCACCACCGCACGGCGGGGATTCACCCCTCCACTTT; CDR3aa: CASSPPHGGDSPLHF
v_gene: TRBV28; j_gene: TRBJ1-5; abundance: NA; d_gene: NA; CDR3nt: TGTGCCAGCAGTACCATAATCAGCCCCCAGCATTTT; CDR3aa: CASSTIISPQHF
v_gene: TRBV19; j_gene: TRBJ1-3; abundance: NA; d_gene: NA; CDR3nt: TGTGCCAGTAGTATAGGTTTTCTCAGCTCTGGAAACACCATATATTTT; CDR3aa: CASSIGFLSSGNTIYF
v_gene: TRBV6-2/TRBV6-3; j_gene: TRBJ2-1; abundance: NA; d_gene: NA; CDR3nt: TGTGCCAGCAGTGGCGGGGCCGTCTACAATGAGCAGTTCTTC; CDR3aa: CASSGGAVYNEQFF
v_gene: TRBV11-3; j_gene: TRBJ2-1; abundance: few; d_gene: NA; CDR3nt: TGTGCCAGCAGCTCCGTTCTGGGTGAGCAGTTCTTC; CDR3aa: CASSSVLGEQFF
v_gene: TRBV5-5; j_gene: TRBJ2-7; abundance: few; d_gene: TRBD1; CDR3nt: TGTGCCAGCAGCTTCGCGCCAGGGGGCGGGGCGAACTCCTACGAGCAGTACTTC; CDR3aa: CASSFAPGGGANSYEQYF
v_gene: TRBV4-3; j_gene: TRBJ2-7; abundance: once; d_gene: TRBD2; CDR3nt: TGCGCCAGCAGCCCCAGCGGGAGGGCCTACGAGCAGTACTTC; CDR3aa: CASSPSGRAYEQYF
v_gene: TRBV11-2; j_gene: TRBJ1-5; abundance: NA; d_gene: NA; CDR3nt: TGTGCCAGCAGCGGGGATAGCAATCAGCCCCAGCATTTT; CDR3aa: CASSGDSNQPQHF
v_gene: TRBV7-8; j_gene: TRBJ2-5; abundance: NA; d_gene: NA; CDR3nt: TGTGCCAGCAGCAAAGCCTCGGGGCAACAAGAGACCCAGTACTTC; CDR3aa: CASSKASGQQETQYF